This T cell receptor (beta chain) was retrieved from a study of early T cells in non-severe SARS-CoV-2 infection. Study overall: Alpha and beta chains were unpaired, from unsorted whole-blood bulk RNA.

This clonotype has at least ten counts. Its antigen is unknown. Study results and limitations: Clonotype matching in VDJdb favored anti-spike CD8 responses and did not capture private and CD4 specificities.

The CDR3 has 13 residues. Trimming left V 4 bases short and J 10 bases short, with 11 bases between. The protocol attached unique molecular identifiers to individual cDNA molecules. Each CDR3 protein gets one entry after TCRdb re-called the 5' RACE reads with MiXCR. The sample holds tens of thousands of distinct CDR3 sequences, around 4% seen once. The chain couples TRBV12-3 or TRBV12-4 to TRBJ1-6, with a tentative D call TRBD1 (5 bases). Sequenced material: whole blood. This sequence was found in an adult who was a healthcare worker with PCR-confirmed SARS-CoV-2 infection or an uninfected control (not recorded which). The CDR3 region is CASSWGGNSPLHF. For the CDR3, the DNA is TGTGCCAGCAGTTGGGGCGGGAACTCACCCCTCCACTTT.